The source of this T cell receptor (beta chain) is a study of molecular identifiers for immune sequencing clone quantification. Findings of the study overall: Clones carrying above 20 RNA copies accounted for over 99% of effector molecules, under 1% in naive cells.

TCRdb redid the calling of the PCR reads with MiXCR, one entry per CDR3 protein. The sample shows nearly 55,000 distinct CDR3 sequences, more than 35% of them seen only once. The J segment lost 4 bases and the V segment lost 4 bases, leaving 6 bases of the junction unmatched. The CDR3 loop spans 15 amino acids. Germline-derived CDR1 and CDR2 are SGDLS and YYNGEE. The table lists this clonotype with a few counts. Its cognate antigen is unknown. J is TRBJ2-2 and V is TRBV9; 8 positions match TRBD2. Specimen: naive CD8+ T cells from blood, with Jurkat cell RNA spiked in. Subset here: FACS-sorted CD8+CD4-CCR7+CD45RA+ naive T cells. The sequence was collected from a human donor in good health. Some libraries in this study had Jurkat cell RNA spiked in. The CDR3 reads CASSPGLALTGELFF. CDR3 coding DNA: TGTGCCAGCAGCCCAGGACTAGCTCTCACCGGGGAGCTGTTTTTT.